This T cell receptor (beta chain) was profiled in a study of blood T cells in healthy people across ages. In the study overall: About one barcoded beta molecule per two T cells was captured by template switching.

It was with a sample-barcoded 5' primer and a J-beta primer mix that a second PCR of about 7 to 12 cycles was run. MiXCR, run by TCRdb on the 5' RACE reads, gives a single entry per CDR3 protein. The table has roughly 1.5 million distinct CDR3 sequences, approximately 43% seen once. With regard to this clonotype: The antigen remains unidentified.

Whole-study results and caveats: Percentage of naive T cells showed a strong correlation with TCR beta diversity.

The germline V gene encodes CDR1 DFQATT and CDR2 SNEGSKA (reference sequence). There are 13 residues in the CDR3. V was pared by 6 bases and J by 3 bases, with 14 bases between. Sequencing used blood. This chain uses TRBV20-1 with TRBJ1-1; D uncertain. The TCR was taken from a woman under 30 in good health. The DNA of the CDR3 is TGCAGTGCGACCCGTGGGTTTGACACTGAAGCTTTCTTT. The encoded protein is CSATRGFDTEAFF.